One and the same sample provided the 14 T cell receptor beta chains below, sequenced in a study of a mutant IDH1 vaccine in newly diagnosed glioma (dated by TCRdb to about 2021). The method behind the library was the immunoSEQ multiplex PCR assay. TCRdb mirrors the immuneACCESS table, restricted to in-frame sequences. Some clones are absent from its copies; in checked studies, under half trace to an unresolved V gene, and the reason for the others is unknown. Recorded for this sample are 99,000 or so clones; roughly 90% of them occurred a single time. Clones ranked in the top ten supply under 0.65% of the sample. The sample's time point label, in plain terms: baseline, week 1 (first vaccination visit). The treatment or condition label of this sample denotes: pre-vaccination baseline after standard-of-care therapy. The source material was PBMCs, sampled from a glioma patient treated with radiotherapy, temozolomide or both. Every receptor here comes from a woman between 50 and 59 years old with glioma.

The chain uses TRBV18 and TRBJ1-2; tentatively, D is TRBD1 (5 bases). The CDR3 loop spans 13 amino acids. V lost 5 bases and J 2 bases, leaving 9 bases between the germline ends. Germline loops: CDR1 KGHSH, CDR2 LQKENI. The CDR3 DNA reads as TGTGCCAGCTCAAGTTCAGGGAACTATGGCTACACCTTC. As protein: CASSSSGNYGYTF.

The rearrangement uses TRBV6-1 and TRBJ2-4; D unclear. In germline, CDR1 is MNHNS, CDR2 SASEGT. The V end lost 1 base, the J end lost 2 bases, and 15 bases lay between the germline ends. CDR3 length: 17 residues. CDR3 loop: CASSEGGVPRSKNIQYF. The DNA for the CDR3 is TGTGCCAGCAGTGAAGGTGGGGTCCCAAGGTCCAAAAACATTCAGTACTTC.

V usage is TRBV4-2 and J usage is TRBJ2-7; TRBD1 is a possible D gene (5 bases). This CDR3 comprises 14 residues. CDR1 and CDR2 from the germline V gene are LGHNA and YNFKEQ. The V and J ends lost 1 base and 7 bases respectively, with 14 bases between them. The CDR3 protein is CASSQVVGPREQYF. The CDR3 DNA reads TGTGCCAGCAGCCAAGTTGTGGGGCCACGGGAGCAGTACTTC.

This sequence joins TRBV9 and TRBJ2-1, with 8 bases lining up with TRBD2. V shed 4 bases, J shed 4 bases, and the junction held 10 bases outside the gene matches. The CDR3 loop spans 16 amino acids. Germline CDR1 reads SGDLS; CDR2 reads YYNGEE. Written as DNA, the CDR3 is TGTGCCAGCAGCCGTGGAGCGGGAGTGTATTACAATGAGCAGTTCTTC. Protein sequence: CASSRGAGVYYNEQFF.

The rearrangement joins TRBV2 to TRBJ1-1; TRBD1 agrees at 8 bases. Germline V CDR1 and CDR2: SNHLY, FYNNEI. The CDR3 sequence is 13 residues long. V was pared by 6 bases and J by 1 base, with 1 base of the junction left unmatched. Written as DNA, the CDR3 is TGTGCCAGCAGGGACAGGGAGAACACTGAAGCTTTCTTT. Amino acid sequence: CASRDRENTEAFF.

This rearrangement joins TRBV6-6 to TRBJ1-5, with 7 bases that match TRBD1. This CDR3 spans 14 amino acids. V dropped 11 bases and J dropped 0; count of bases not matched to a gene: 7. CDR1 and CDR2 (germline): MNHNY, SVGAGI (reference sequence). As DNA, the CDR3 is TGTGCCTCCCAGGGGGGGAATAGCAATCAGCCCCAGCATTTT. Protein sequence: CASQGGNSNQPQHF.

V gene TRBV6-6 combines with J gene TRBJ2-7, with 9 bases lining up with TRBD1. The CDR3 consists of 15 residues. Per germline, CDR1 MNHNY and CDR2 SVGAGI (reference sequence). V gave up 5 bases and J gave up 3 bases; unmatched junction bases: 8. The CDR3 nucleotides read TGTGCCAGCAGTGTCGTGGGACAGGGTCACTACGAGCAGTACTTC. Its protein is CASSVVGQGHYEQYF.

This clone was recorded once. The chain is built from TRBV30 and TRBJ2-7, with 13 bases that match TRBD2. Germline V gene data show CDR1 as GTSNPN and CDR2 as SVGIG (reference sequence). This CDR3 is built from 13 residues. Unmatched junction bases numbered 9, after V lost 4 bases and J lost 12 bases. In DNA form, the CDR3 reads TGTGCCTGGAATACAGGACTAGCGGGAGTATGGTACTTC. Residues: CAWNTGLAGVWYF.

The V call is TRBV9, the J call TRBJ2-1, with 9 bases matching TRBD1. Per germline, CDR1 SGDLS and CDR2 YYNGEE. J was trimmed by 3 bases and V by 0 bases; bases with no gene match: 1. This CDR3 is built from 15 residues. CDR3 sequence reads: CASSVGDRDYNEQFF. The CDR3 region has the DNA TGTGCCAGCAGCGTAGGGGACAGGGACTACAATGAGCAGTTCTTC.

Written as DNA, the CDR3 is TGTGCCAGCAGGGCCCGCGGGCTCGGCGGGCAGTTCTTC. This sequence encodes CASRARGLGGQFF. The chain links TRBV6-1 to TRBJ2-1; a possible D gene is TRBD2 (5 bases). V shed 6 bases and J shed 12 bases, with 18 bases lying between them. The CDR3 contains 13 residues. Germline V CDR1 and CDR2: MNHNS, SASEGT.

This rearrangement joins TRBV9 to TRBJ1-1, with 8 bases matching TRBD1. CDR3 length: 17 residues. Germline V CDR1 and CDR2: SGDLS, YYNGEE. V shed 2 bases, J shed 0 bases, and the junction held 9 bases outside the gene matches. Here the CDR3 reads CASSVGLDRVLNTEAFF. The CDR3 DNA reads as TGTGCCAGCAGCGTGGGCCTGGACAGGGTATTGAACACTGAAGCTTTCTTT.

This clone showed up just once. The chain couples TRBV6-1 to TRBJ1-1; no firm D call. V lost 5 bases, J lost 1 base, and 8 bases lay in between. Germline values: CDR1 MNHNS, CDR2 SASEGT. The CDR3 has 13 amino acids. In DNA, the CDR3 is TGTGCCAGCAGTCCACGGGCGAACACTGAAGCTTTCTTT. Residues: CASSPRANTEAFF.

This clone was found once. The V gene is TRBV5-1, the J gene TRBJ2-1; no reliable D call. Trimming cost V 1 base and J 0 bases, with 8 bases left between them. This CDR3 spans 15 amino acids. Per germline, CDR1 SGHRS and CDR2 YFSETQ. This CDR3 reads CASSLRESSYNEQFF. For the CDR3, the DNA is TGCGCCAGCAGCTTGCGCGAAAGCTCCTACAATGAGCAGTTCTTC.

V and J are TRBV27 and TRBJ1-2; D might be TRBD1 (5 bases). V dropped 6 bases and J dropped 4 bases, with 24 bases sitting between them. Germline V CDR1 and CDR2: MNHEY, SMNVEV (reference sequence). This CDR3 has 17 residues. The CDR3 sequence is CASSPRAGRISSYGYTF. CDR3 coding DNA: TGTGCCAGCAGCCCCCGGGCGGGACGGATATCATCCTATGGCTACACCTTC.